This TCR beta chain originates from a study of T cells in Graves' hyperthyroidism and ophthalmopathy. Regarding the study as a whole: The majority of expanded thyroid clonotypes above 0.001 also appeared in blood.

This clonotype was picked up many times. Its specificity is not known. TCR beta CDR3 sequences were amplified from RNA transcripts. When the TCR CDR3 underwent first-round RT-PCR, the HTBI primer set was used. A single record per CDR3 protein comes from TCRdb applying MiXCR to the multiplex PCR reads. The data contain around 300,000 distinct CDR3 sequences, approximately 13% of them seen just once; the ten biggest clones take up roughly 7.9%. Hyperthyroidism of Graves' type that showed no ophthalmopathy progression within 18 months was stable. Germline loops: CDR1 DFQATT, CDR2 SNEGSKA (reference sequence). CDR3 length: 12 residues. Trimming pared 8 bases from V and 10 bases from J, leaving 20 bases between.

V is TRBV20-1 and J is TRBJ2-5, with D tentatively TRBD1 or TRBD2 (5 bases each). The sequence derives from a woman between 40 and 50 years old with Graves' hyperthyroidism. The sequenced sample was blood. CDR3 coding DNA: TGCAGTTCCTTCCGTGGGGGTGATGGCCAGTACTTC. As protein: CSSFRGGDGQYF.